Following are 27 T cell receptor beta chains from one sample sequenced in a study of regulatory T cells in long-lasting Graves disease. Sample time point: newly diagnosed GD, antithyroid drugs for less than 3 months. PBMCs were the source of the RNA used for TCR sequencing. Arm-PCR of CDR3 regions with iRepertoire HTBI primers generated TCR beta libraries. TCRdb ran MiXCR on the multiplex PCR reads and lists one entry per CDR3 protein. The sample yields approximately 400,000 distinct CDR3 sequences, 14% to 15% seen once. These data also formed part of another study, on T cells in Graves' hyperthyroidism and ophthalmopathy.

The sample was peripheral blood mononuclear cells (PBMCs), taken at new diagnosis, from a patient treated with antithyroid drugs. The receptors here all came from a woman aged 25 to 45 with Graves disease.

The table lists this clonotype with many counts. V is TRBV6-1 and J is TRBJ2-3; the D gene is possibly TRBD1 (6 bases). V shed 5 bases and J shed 7 bases, with 13 bases lying between them. The length of the CDR3 is 13 residues. Germline CDR1 MNHNS, CDR2 SASEGT. Here the CDR3 reads CASSTPGVYTQYF. CDR3 DNA sequence: TGTGCCAGCAGTACGCCAGGGGTCTATACGCAGTATTTT.

This clonotype was counted many times. This sequence joins TRBV2 and TRBJ2-7; 8 positions match TRBD1. Looked up from germline, CDR1 is SNHLY and CDR2 is FYNNEI. Unmatched junction bases numbered 6, after V lost 6 bases and J lost 5 bases. The CDR3 is 13 amino acids. This chain's CDR3 is CASSGQGRHEQYF. CDR3 nucleotide sequence: TGTGCCAGCAGCGGACAGGGTAGGCACGAGCAGTACTTC.

This clonotype was counted many times. The chain links TRBV6-2 or TRBV6-3 to TRBJ1-6, with a possible D match to TRBD1 (5 bases). Germline CDR1 and CDR2: MNHEY and SVGEGT. The ends were cut back, 7 bases at V and 8 bases at J, with 18 bases in the middle. CDR3 length: 15 residues. CDR3 residues: CASIPGGRMDSPLHF. The CDR3 nucleotides read TGTGCCAGCATCCCCGGGGGTCGGATGGATTCACCCCTCCACTTT.

This clonotype was detected many times. The rearrangement uses TRBV9 and TRBJ2-7, with D unclear. The V and J ends lost 3 bases and 8 bases respectively, with 12 bases between them. In germline, CDR1 is SGDLS, CDR2 YYNGEE. The CDR3 has 12 amino acids. The CDR3 DNA sequence: TGTGCCAGCAGCGCTGTGGGGTTTCAGCAGTACTTC. Translated: CASSAVGFQQYF.

The genes are TRBV14 and TRBJ2-2; tentative D call: TRBD2 (6 bases). The CDR3 has 16 amino acids. Looked up from germline, CDR1 is SGHDN and CDR2 is FVKESK. V lost 4 bases to trimming and J lost 6 bases, with 18 bases between them. The CDR3 reads CASSPASVIWAGELFF. In DNA, the CDR3 is TGTGCCAGCAGCCCTGCTAGCGTGATATGGGCCGGGGAGCTGTTTTTT.

This clonotype has only a few counts. The J gene is TRBJ1-5, the V gene TRBV28, with 7 bases matching TRBD1. The CDR3 has 16 residues. J was trimmed by 3 bases and V by 2 bases; bases with no gene match: 7. Germline-derived CDR1 and CDR2 are MDHEN and SYDVKM. The CDR3 region has the DNA TGTGCCAGCAGTTTACCCGGGACAGATCACAATCAGCCCCAGCATTTT. Translating gives CASSLPGTDHNQPQHF.

The sample holds many counts of this clonotype. The chain has TRBV27 and TRBJ2-3; perhaps D is TRBD1 or TRBD2 (5 bases each). V lost 3 bases and J lost 0, with 10 bases in between. Germline CDR1 is MNHEY and CDR2 is SMNVEV (reference sequence). The CDR3 has 15 residues. CDR3 region: CASSLGVSSTDTQYF. CDR3 DNA sequence: TGTGCCAGCAGTTTGGGGGTTAGCAGCACAGATACGCAGTATTTT.

There are many counts of this clonotype. The chain couples TRBV4-1 to TRBJ1-1; D gene uncertain. The CDR3 totals 15 residues. Between the trimmed V and J ends, which lost 6 bases and 0 bases, there was a span of 14 bases. Per germline, CDR1 MGHRA and CDR2 YSYEKL. The chain's CDR3 is CASSPGQVMNTEAFF. The CDR3 coding sequence is TGCGCCAGCAGTCCAGGCCAGGTAATGAACACTGAAGCTTTCTTT.

This clonotype was counted ten times or more. V usage is TRBV24-1 and J usage is TRBJ2-1; 7 bases match TRBD1. Germline V gene lookup returns CDR1 KGHDR and CDR2 SFDVKD. V was clipped by 12 bases and J by 2 bases; unmatched bases: 12. The CDR3 sequence is 15 residues long. The CDR3 sequence is CAAPTGTDTYNEQFF. The CDR3 nucleotides are TGTGCCGCACCCACCGGGACAGACACCTACAATGAGCAGTTCTTC.

This clonotype showed up just a few times. The rearrangement uses TRBV27 and TRBJ2-5, with D maybe TRBD1 (6 bases). There are 13 residues in the CDR3. V was clipped by 9 bases and J by 5 bases, with 16 bases between them. The germline V gene encodes CDR1 MNHEY and CDR2 SMNVEV (reference sequence). This chain's CDR3 is CASKTQGWETQYF. DNA of the CDR3: TGTGCCAGTAAAACACAGGGTTGGGAGACCCAGTACTTC.

Worth noting for this clonotype: A much larger clone differs from this one at a single base, so this may be a read error. V usage is TRBV15 and J usage is TRBJ1-5, with D possibly being TRBD1 (5 bases). V was pared by 1 base and J by 2 bases, with 12 bases between. CDR1 LNHNV and CDR2 YYDKDF come from the germline V gene (reference sequence). The length of the CDR3 is 16 residues. The CDR3 DNA is TGTGCCACCAGCAGAGTGGCTTTAGGGGGCAATCAGCCCCAGCATTTT. It encodes CATSRVALGGNQPQHF.

This clonotype was seen at least ten times. This sequence joins TRBV3-1 and TRBJ2-7; 11 nucleotides agree with TRBD2. This CDR3 is 18 amino acids long. Per the germline V gene, CDR1 is LGHDT and CDR2 is YNNKEL (reference sequence). Trimming removed 3 bases from V and 2 bases from J; junction bases left unmatched: 12. CDR3 coding DNA: TGTGCCAGCAGCCACGGGCCTAGCGGGAGGCTTGAGGCCTACGAGCAGTACTTC. Residues: CASSHGPSGRLEAYEQYF.

This clonotype was counted ten times or more. The chain couples TRBV5-1 to TRBJ2-7, with D possibly being TRBD1 (6 bases). The CDR3 contains 14 residues. V shed 1 base and J shed 4 bases, with 12 bases lying between them. The germline gives CDR1 SGHRS, CDR2 YFSETQ. CDR3 DNA sequence: TGCGCCAGCAGCTTGCCCACAGGGTCGTACGAGCAGTACTTC. As protein: CASSLPTGSYEQYF.

This clonotype was seen many times. The chain carries TRBV9 and TRBJ2-3; 8 positions agree with TRBD1. Germline assignment: CDR1 SGDLS and CDR2 YYNGEE. Unmatched junction bases numbered 13, after V lost 0 bases and J lost 7 bases. The CDR3 is made up of 17 amino acids. The CDR3 DNA follows: TGTGCCAGCAGCGTAGATGACAGGGGACGACCTCCAAATACGCAGTATTTT. Translating gives CASSVDDRGRPPNTQYF.

This clonotype has a count of ten or more. V and J are TRBV20-1 and TRBJ1-1, with no clear D. The CDR3 is 13 residues long. Germline V lookup: CDR1 DFQATT, CDR2 SNEGSKA (reference sequence). Trimming took 6 bases from V and 10 from J, leaving 21 bases between them. The CDR3: CSAIKGKVDGAFF. CDR3 nucleotides: TGCAGTGCCATCAAGGGAAAGGTGGATGGAGCTTTCTTT.

The V call is TRBV18, the J call TRBJ1-6; 8 bases line up with TRBD1. This CDR3 is 14 amino acids long. Looked up from germline, CDR1 is KGHSH and CDR2 is LQKENI. With 3 bases clipped from V and 9 bases from J, the junction kept 4 bases outside the gene matches. In nucleotides, the CDR3 is TGTGCCAGCTCACCGGACAGGGCCTTTTCACCCCTCCACTTT. Translating it yields CASSPDRAFSPLHF.

This clonotype was found many times. The J gene is TRBJ1-4, the V gene TRBV11-2, with D uncertain. V shed 1 base and J shed 4 bases, with 4 bases lying between them. From germline, CDR1 is SGHAT and CDR2 FQNNGV. The CDR3 runs to 13 residues. This CDR3 reads CASSLGFNEKLFF. In DNA, the CDR3 is TGTGCCAGCAGCTTAGGCTTTAATGAAAAACTGTTTTTT.

At least ten counts were recorded for this clonotype. CDR3 sequence: CASSLLGGQSSYEQYF. CDR3 in DNA: TGTGCCAGCAGCTTACTCGGGGGGCAAAGCTCCTACGAGCAGTACTTC. The chain joins TRBV11-2 to TRBJ2-7, with a tentative D call TRBD2 (7 bases). Looked up from germline, CDR1 is SGHAT and CDR2 is FQNNGV. V was pared by 2 bases and J by 0 bases, with 14 bases between. This CDR3 is built from 16 residues. Together with reference TRBV11-2 and TRBJ2-7, the CDR3 gives the full variable domain: EAGVAQSPRYKIIEKRQSVAFWCNPISGHATLYWYQQILGQGPKLLIQFQNNGVVDDSQLPKDRFSAERLKGVDSTLKIQPAKLEDSAVYLCASSLLGGQSSYEQYFGPGTRLTVT.

J is TRBJ2-1 and V is TRBV7-3, with D unresolved. The germline V gene encodes CDR1 SGHTA and CDR2 FQGTGA. Deletions cut 5 bases from V and 8 bases from J, with 19 bases between. This CDR3 spans 15 amino acids. The CDR3 DNA sequence: TGTGCCAGCAGCGAAAGCCAGGCTGGGTACGATGAGCAGTTCTTC. Its translation: CASSESQAGYDEQFF.

The chain links TRBV27 to TRBJ1-5; maybe TRBD1 (6 bases). The CDR3 has 18 amino acids. The V end was cut by 1 base, the J end by 0 bases, with 16 bases between. Germline values: CDR1 MNHEY, CDR2 SMNVEV (reference sequence). The CDR3 loop reads CASSLYPPGEYSNQPQHF. CDR3 in DNA: TGTGCCAGCAGTTTATACCCCCCAGGGGAATATAGCAATCAGCCCCAGCATTTT.

At least ten counts were recorded for this clonotype. The chain combines TRBV28 with TRBJ2-7, with no clear D. The ends were cut back, 5 bases at V and 0 bases at J, with 11 bases in the middle. The CDR3 spans 14 residues. Looked up from germline, CDR1 is MDHEN and CDR2 is SYDVKM. The CDR3 DNA is TGTGCCAGCAGTCTAATACATCGCTCCTACGAGCAGTACTTC. This gives the protein CASSLIHRSYEQYF.

V and J are TRBV20-1 and TRBJ1-6, with TRBD1 matching 9 bases. J gave up 7 bases and V 6 bases, and 7 bases lay outside the gene matches. The germline V gene has CDR1 DFQATT and CDR2 SNEGSKA (reference sequence). This CDR3 contains 14 residues. CDR3 residues: CSALQGARNSPLHF. In DNA form, the CDR3 reads TGCAGTGCCCTACAGGGGGCTAGGAATTCACCCCTCCACTTT.

This clonotype was recorded many times. The chain couples TRBV18 to TRBJ1-3, with unresolved D. Trimming pared 6 bases from V and 0 bases from J, leaving 15 bases between. The CDR3 contains 16 residues. CDR1 KGHSH and CDR2 LQKENI come from the germline V gene. CDR3 protein: CASSQQTTSSGNTIYF. CDR3 coding DNA: TGTGCCAGCTCCCAGCAGACAACTAGCTCTGGAAACACCATATATTTT.

This clonotype was seen repeatedly, ten times or more. The chain uses TRBV5-6 and TRBJ1-1; TRBD1 is a possible D gene (5 bases). Germline V lookup: CDR1 SGHDT, CDR2 YYEEEE. The CDR3 totals 15 residues. Trimming left V 5 bases short and J 11 bases short, with 25 bases between. CDR3 region: CASRYLEGTIGQAFF. The CDR3, as DNA: TGTGCCAGCAGATATCTCGAGGGGACCATCGGTCAGGCTTTCTTT.

This chain connects TRBV12-3 or TRBV12-4 to TRBJ2-3, with 11 bases lining up with TRBD2. The CDR3 is 14 residues long. V lost 3 bases and J lost 9; bases outside the gene matches: 5. CDR3 loop: CASSFARTSGTQYF. The DNA for the CDR3 is TGTGCCAGCAGTTTCGCCAGGACTAGCGGGACGCAGTATTTT.

In the case of this clonotype: Likely a read error: the CDR3 ends without its conserved phenylalanine or tryptophan. This sequence joins TRBV12-3 or TRBV12-4 and TRBJ2-2; D ambiguous. The V end was cut by 6 bases, the J end by 3 bases, with 11 bases between. The length of the CDR3 is 14 residues. Written as DNA, the CDR3 is TGTGCCAGCAGATTGCTTGGAGACACCGGGGAGCTGTTTTAT. Its protein is CASRLLGDTGELFY.

In this sample, this clonotype turned up a few times. The gene calls are TRBV18 and TRBJ2-7; no reliable D call. Trimming stripped 5 bases from V and 6 bases from J, with 11 bases between. In germline, CDR1 is KGHSH, CDR2 LQKENI. The CDR3 runs 12 residues. CDR3 sequence (DNA): TGTGCCAGCTCATCCGGACCAAGCGAGCAGTACTTC. Translation: CASSSGPSEQYF.